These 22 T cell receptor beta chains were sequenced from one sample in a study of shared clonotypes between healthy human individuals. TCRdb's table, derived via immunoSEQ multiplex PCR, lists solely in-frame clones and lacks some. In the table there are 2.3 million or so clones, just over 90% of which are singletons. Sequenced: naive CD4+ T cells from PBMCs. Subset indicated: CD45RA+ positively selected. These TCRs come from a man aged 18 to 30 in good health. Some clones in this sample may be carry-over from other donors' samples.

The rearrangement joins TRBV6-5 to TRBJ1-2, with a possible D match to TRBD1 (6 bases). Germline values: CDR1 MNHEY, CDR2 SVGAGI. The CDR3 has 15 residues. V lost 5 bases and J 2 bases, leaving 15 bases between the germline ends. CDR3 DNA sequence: TGTGCCAGCAGTACTACACGACAGGAAAACTATGGCTACACCTTC. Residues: CASSTTRQENYGYTF.

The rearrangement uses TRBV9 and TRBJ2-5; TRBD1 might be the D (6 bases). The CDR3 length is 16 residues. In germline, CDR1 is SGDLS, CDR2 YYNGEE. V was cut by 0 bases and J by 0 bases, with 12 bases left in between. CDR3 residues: CASSVENRDNQETQYF. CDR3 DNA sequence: TGTGCCAGCAGCGTAGAAAACAGGGACAACCAAGAGACCCAGTACTTC.

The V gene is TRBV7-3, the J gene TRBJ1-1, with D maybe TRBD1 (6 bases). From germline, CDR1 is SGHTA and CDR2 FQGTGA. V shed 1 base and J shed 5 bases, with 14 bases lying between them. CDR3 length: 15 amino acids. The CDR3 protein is CASSLIGRGRTEAFF. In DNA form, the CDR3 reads TGTGCCAGCAGCTTAATCGGCAGGGGACGAACTGAAGCTTTCTTT.

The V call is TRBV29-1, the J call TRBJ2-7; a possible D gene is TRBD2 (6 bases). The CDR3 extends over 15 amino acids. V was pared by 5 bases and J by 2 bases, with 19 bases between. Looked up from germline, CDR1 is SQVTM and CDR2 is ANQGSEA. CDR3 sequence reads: CSVSSTGTVPYEQYF. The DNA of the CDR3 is TGCAGCGTTTCCTCCACCGGGACTGTCCCCTACGAGCAGTACTTC.

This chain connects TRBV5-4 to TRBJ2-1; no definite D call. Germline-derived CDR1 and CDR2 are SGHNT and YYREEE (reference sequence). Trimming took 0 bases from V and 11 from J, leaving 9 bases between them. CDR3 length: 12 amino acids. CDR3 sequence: CASSLGAPQQFF. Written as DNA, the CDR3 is TGTGCCAGCAGCTTGGGAGCACCCCAGCAGTTCTTC.

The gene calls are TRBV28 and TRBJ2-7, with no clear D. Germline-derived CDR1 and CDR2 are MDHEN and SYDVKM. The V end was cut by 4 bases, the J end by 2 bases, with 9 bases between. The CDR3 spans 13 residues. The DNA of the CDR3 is TGTGCCAGCAGTTCCCACAGAGCCTACGAGCAGTACTTC. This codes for CASSSHRAYEQYF.

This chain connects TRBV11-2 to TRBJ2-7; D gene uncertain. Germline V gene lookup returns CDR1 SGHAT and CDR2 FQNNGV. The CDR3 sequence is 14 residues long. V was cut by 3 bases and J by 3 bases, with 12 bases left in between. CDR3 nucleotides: TGTGCCAGCAGCTTCCGACCTCTAGGCTACGAGCAGTACTTC. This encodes CASSFRPLGYEQYF.

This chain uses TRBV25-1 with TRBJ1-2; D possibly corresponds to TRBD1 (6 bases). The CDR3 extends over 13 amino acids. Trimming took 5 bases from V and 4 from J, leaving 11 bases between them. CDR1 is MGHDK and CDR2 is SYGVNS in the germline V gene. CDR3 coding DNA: TGTGCCAGCAGTAGACAGGAAACCTATGGCTACACCTTC. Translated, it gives CASSRQETYGYTF.

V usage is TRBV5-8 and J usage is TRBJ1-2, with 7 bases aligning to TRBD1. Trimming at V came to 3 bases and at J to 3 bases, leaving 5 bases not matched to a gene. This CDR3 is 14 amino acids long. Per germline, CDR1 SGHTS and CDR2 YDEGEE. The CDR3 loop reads CASSSRQGYYGYTF. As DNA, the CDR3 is TGTGCCAGCAGCTCCCGACAGGGCTACTATGGCTACACCTTC.

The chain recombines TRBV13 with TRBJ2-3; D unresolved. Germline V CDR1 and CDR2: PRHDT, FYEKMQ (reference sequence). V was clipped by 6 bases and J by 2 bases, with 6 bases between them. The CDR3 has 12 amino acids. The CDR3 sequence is CASSRNTDTQYF. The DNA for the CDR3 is TGTGCCAGCAGTAGGAACACAGATACGCAGTATTTT.

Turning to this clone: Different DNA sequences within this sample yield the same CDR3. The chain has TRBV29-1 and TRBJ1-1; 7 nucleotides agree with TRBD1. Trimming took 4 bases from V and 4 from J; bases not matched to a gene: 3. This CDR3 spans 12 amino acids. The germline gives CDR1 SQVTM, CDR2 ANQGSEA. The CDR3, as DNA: TGCAGCGTTGGACAGGGCGCCACTGAAGCTTTCTTT. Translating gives CSVGQGATEAFF.

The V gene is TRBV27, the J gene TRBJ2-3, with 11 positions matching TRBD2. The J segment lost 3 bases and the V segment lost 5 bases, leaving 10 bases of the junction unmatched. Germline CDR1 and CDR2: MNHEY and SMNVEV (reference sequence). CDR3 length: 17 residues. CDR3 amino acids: CASSPRILAGATDTQYF. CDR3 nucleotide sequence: TGTGCCAGCAGTCCACGGATACTAGCGGGAGCGACAGATACGCAGTATTTT.

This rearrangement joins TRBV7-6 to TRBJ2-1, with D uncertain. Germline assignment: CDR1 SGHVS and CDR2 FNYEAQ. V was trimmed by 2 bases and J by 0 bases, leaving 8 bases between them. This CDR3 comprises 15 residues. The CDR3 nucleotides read TGTGCCAGCAGCTTAAGACACACCTCCTACAATGAGCAGTTCTTC. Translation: CASSLRHTSYNEQFF.

The chain's CDR3 is CASSVSRDRVTGNTIYF. CDR3 DNA: TGTGCCAGCAGCGTTTCCCGGGACAGGGTGACGGGAAACACCATATATTTT. The chain employs TRBV9 and TRBJ1-3, with TRBD1 matching 9 bases. The trim removed 2 bases at V and 4 bases at J, leaving 10 bases unmatched. The germline gives CDR1 SGDLS, CDR2 YYNGEE. This CDR3 comprises 17 residues.

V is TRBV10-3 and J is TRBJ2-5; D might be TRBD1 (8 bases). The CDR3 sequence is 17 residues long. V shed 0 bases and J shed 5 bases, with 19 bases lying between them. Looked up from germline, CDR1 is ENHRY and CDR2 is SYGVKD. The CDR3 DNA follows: TGTGCCATCAGTGAGTCCAGAACAGGGGGGGTGCGTGAGACCCAGTACTTC. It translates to CAISESRTGGVRETQYF.

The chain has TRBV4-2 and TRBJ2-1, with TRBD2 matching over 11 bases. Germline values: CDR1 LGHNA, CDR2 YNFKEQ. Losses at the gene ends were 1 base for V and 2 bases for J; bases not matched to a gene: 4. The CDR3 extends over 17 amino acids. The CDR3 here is CASSQVLAGGPYNEQFF. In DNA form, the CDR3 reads TGTGCCAGCAGCCAAGTCCTAGCGGGAGGCCCCTACAATGAGCAGTTCTTC.

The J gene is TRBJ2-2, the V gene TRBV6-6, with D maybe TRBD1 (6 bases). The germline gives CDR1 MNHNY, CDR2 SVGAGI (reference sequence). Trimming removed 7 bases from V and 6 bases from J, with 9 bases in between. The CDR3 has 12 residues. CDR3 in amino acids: CASNRVAGELFF. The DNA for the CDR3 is TGTGCCAGCAACAGGGTCGCCGGGGAGCTGTTTTTT.

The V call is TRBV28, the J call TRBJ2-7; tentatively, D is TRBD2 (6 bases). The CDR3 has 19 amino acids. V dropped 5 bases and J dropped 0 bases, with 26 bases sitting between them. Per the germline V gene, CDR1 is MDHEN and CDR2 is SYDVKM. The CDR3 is CASSHLGGGLLTGSYEQYF. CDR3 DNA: TGTGCCAGCAGTCACTTGGGGGGAGGCCTACTCACTGGCTCCTACGAGCAGTACTTC.

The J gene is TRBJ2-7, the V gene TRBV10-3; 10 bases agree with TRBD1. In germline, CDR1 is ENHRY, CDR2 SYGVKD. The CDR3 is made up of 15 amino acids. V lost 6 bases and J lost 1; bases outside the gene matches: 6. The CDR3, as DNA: TGTGCCATCAGGGACCGGGACAGGGGTTCCTACGAGCAGTACTTC. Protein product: CAIRDRDRGSYEQYF.

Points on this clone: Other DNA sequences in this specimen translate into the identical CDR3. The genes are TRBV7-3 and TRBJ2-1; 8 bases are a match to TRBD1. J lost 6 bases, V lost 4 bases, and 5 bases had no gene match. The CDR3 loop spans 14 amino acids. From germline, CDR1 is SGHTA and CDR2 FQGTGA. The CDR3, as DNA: TGTGCCAGCAGCTCGCAGGGGGCGAGCAATGAGCAGTTCTTC. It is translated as CASSSQGASNEQFF.

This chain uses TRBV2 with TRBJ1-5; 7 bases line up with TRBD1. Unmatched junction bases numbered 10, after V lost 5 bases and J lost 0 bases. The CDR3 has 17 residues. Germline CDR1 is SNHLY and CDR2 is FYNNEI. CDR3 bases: TGTGCCAGCAGTTCCCCGGGACAGACTTATAGCAATCAGCCCCAGCATTTT. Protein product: CASSSPGQTYSNQPQHF.

Here the CDR3 DNA reads TGTGCCAGCAGCTTACAGGGACTAGCGGGAAACAATGAGCAGTTCTTC. Translating gives CASSLQGLAGNNEQFF. The chain carries TRBV7-9 and TRBJ2-1; 13 bases line up with TRBD2. CDR1 SEHNR and CDR2 FQNEAQ come from the germline V gene (reference sequence). V lost 2 bases, J lost 5 bases, and 3 bases stayed unmatched. The CDR3 length is 16 residues.